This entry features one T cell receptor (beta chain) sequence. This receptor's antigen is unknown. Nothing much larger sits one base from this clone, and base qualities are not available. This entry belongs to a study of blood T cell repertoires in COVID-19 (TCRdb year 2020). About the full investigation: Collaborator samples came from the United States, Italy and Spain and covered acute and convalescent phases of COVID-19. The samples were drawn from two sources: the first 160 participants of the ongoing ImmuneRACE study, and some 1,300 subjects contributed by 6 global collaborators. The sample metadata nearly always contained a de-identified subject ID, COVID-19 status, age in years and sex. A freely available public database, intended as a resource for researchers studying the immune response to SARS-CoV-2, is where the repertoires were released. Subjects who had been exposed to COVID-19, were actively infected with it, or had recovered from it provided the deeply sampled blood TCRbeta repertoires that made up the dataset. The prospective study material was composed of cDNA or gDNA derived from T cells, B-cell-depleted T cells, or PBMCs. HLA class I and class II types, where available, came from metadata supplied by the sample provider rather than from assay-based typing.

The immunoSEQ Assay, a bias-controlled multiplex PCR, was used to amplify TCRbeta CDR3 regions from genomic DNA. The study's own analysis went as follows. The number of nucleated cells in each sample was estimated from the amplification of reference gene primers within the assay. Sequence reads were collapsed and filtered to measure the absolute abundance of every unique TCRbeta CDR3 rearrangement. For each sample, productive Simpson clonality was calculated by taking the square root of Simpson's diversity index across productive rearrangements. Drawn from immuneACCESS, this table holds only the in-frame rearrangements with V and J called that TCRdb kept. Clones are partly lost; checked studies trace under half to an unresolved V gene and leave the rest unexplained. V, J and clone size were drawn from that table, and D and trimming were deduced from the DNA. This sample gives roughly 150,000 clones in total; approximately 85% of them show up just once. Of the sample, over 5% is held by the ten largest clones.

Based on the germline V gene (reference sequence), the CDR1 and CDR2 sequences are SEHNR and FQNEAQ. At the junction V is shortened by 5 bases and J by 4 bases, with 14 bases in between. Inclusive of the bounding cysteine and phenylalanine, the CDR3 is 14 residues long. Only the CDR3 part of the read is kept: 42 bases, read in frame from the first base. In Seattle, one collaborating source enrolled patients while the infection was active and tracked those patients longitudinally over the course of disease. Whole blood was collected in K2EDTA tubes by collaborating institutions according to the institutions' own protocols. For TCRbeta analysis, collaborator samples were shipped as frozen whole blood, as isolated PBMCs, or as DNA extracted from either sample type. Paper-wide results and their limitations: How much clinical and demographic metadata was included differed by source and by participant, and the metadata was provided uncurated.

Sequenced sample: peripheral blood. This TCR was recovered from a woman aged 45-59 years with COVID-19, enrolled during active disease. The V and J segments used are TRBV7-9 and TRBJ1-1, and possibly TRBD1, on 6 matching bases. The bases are TGTGCCAGCAGCAAACAGGGTGAGGGCACTGAAGCTTTCTTT. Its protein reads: CASSKQGEGTEAFF.